This entry features one TCR beta chain sequence. What it binds is not known. This sample is part of a study of a mutant IDH1 vaccine in newly diagnosed glioma. In the study overall: The start of vaccination came 4-6 weeks after radiotherapy alone, or with temozolomide cycles. Averaging around 40 years of age, treated patients were approximately 60% male and approximately 40% female.

Sequenced by immunoSEQ multiplex PCR; TCRdb stores in-frame clones only, minus some. Here the sample spans about 33,000 clones, 82% being singletons. The V end was cut by 3 bases, the J end by 8 bases, with 25 bases between. The CDR3 runs to 17 residues. Germline-derived CDR1 and CDR2 are LNHNV and YYDKDF (reference sequence). Noted time point: week 35, safety follow-up. Vaccination comprised doses that each held 300 ug of mutant IDH1 20-mer peptide, plus topical imiquimod. Astrocytomas found in donors were new, WHO grade 3 or 4, IDH1-mutant and ATRX-lost. Points from the study as a whole: Alterations occurring in top peripheral T cell clonotypes seemed unrelated to pseudoprogression.

The sample consisted of PBMCs, taken from a glioma patient whose treatment included an IDH1 peptide vaccine. The gene calls are TRBV15 and TRBJ1-2; D perhaps matches TRBD1 (5 bases). The clonotype comes from a woman younger than 35 with glioma. The CDR3 DNA follows: TGTGCCACCAGCAGGGGACCCCTTGAGGGCCTTCCTGGAGGCTACACCTTC. Translation: CATSRGPLEGLPGGYTF.